This TCR beta chain was sequenced during a study of shared clonotypes between healthy human individuals. Germline loops: CDR1 SGHTA, CDR2 FQGNSA. The CDR3 runs 14 residues. V was cut by 5 bases and J by 3 bases, with 11 bases left in between. Clones were sequenced by immunoSEQ multiplex PCR, and TCRdb holds only the in-frame ones, with some missing. Of about 1.1 million clones listed, approximately 80% are singletons. This sequence originates from a man aged 18-30 years in good health. Some clones in this sample may be carry-over from other donors' samples. The rearrangement joins TRBV7-2 to TRBJ2-4; no definite D call. The material sequenced was memory CD4+ T cells from PBMCs. Described subset: CD45RA-negative fraction. CDR3 amino acids: CASSVYMGKNIQYF. The CDR3 coding sequence is TGTGCCAGCAGCGTCTATATGGGCAAAAACATTCAGTACTTC.